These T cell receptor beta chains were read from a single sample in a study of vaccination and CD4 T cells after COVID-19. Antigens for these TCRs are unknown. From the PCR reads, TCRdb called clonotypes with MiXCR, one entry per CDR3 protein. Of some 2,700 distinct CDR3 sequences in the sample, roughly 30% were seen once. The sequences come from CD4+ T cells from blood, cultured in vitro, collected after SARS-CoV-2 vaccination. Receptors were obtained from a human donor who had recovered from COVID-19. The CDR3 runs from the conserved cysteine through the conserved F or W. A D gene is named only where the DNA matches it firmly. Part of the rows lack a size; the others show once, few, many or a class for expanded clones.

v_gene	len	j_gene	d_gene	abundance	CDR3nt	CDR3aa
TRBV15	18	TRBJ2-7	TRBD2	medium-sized	TGTGCCACCAGCTTGGGGGTGTGGGAACTAGCGGGGGACTACGAGCAGTACTTC	CATSLGVWELAGDYEQYF
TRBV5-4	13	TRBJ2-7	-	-	TGTGCCAGCAGCTCAGACAGGGCGGGGGAGCAGTACTTC	CASSSDRAGEQYF
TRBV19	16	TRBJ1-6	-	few	TGTGCCAGTAGTATCCCCTCGGGGGGAACCGGGTCACCCCTCCACTTT	CASSIPSGGTGSPLHF
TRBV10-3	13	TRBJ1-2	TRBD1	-	TGTGCCATCGCCGGACAGGAGGTCTATGGCTACACCTTC	CAIAGQEVYGYTF
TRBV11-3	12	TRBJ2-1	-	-	TGTGCCAGCAGCCCTGGCGGGGTTGCGCAGTTCTTC	CASSPGGVAQFF
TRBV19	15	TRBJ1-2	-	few	TGTGCCAGTAGTATCCTTGGGAGTGGTCCGTATGGCTACACCTTC	CASSILGSGPYGYTF
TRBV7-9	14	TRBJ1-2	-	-	TGTGCCAGCAGCCTCGACACCACCAAAGGGGGCTACACCTTC	CASSLDTTKGGYTF
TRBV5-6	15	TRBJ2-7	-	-	TGTGCCAGCAGCTTGCAGGGGGGAAGCTCCTACGAGCAGTACTTC	CASSLQGGSSYEQYF
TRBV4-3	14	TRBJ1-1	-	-	TGCGCCAGCAGCCAAGGTTATATGTCCACTGAAGCTTTCTTT	CASSQGYMSTEAFF
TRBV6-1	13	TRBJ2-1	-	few	TGTGCCAGCAGTGGGGGCGCCTACAATGAGCAGTTCTTC	CASSGGAYNEQFF
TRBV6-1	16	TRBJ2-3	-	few	TGTGCCAGCAGCCAAACGTGGGGACAAGGGAAGGGGACGCAGTATTTT	CASSQTWGQGKGTQYF
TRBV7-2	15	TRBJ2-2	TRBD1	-	TGTGCCAGCAGCACCCGACAGGGGGCCACCGGGGAGCTGTTTTTT	CASSTRQGATGELFF
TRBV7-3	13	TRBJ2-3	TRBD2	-	TGTGCCAGCGGTCGGGGGGGCACAGATACGCAGTATTTT	CASGRGGTDTQYF
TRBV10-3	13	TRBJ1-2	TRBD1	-	TGTGCCATCAGACTCGACAGGGACTCTGGCTACACCTTC	CAIRLDRDSGYTF
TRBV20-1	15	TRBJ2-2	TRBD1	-	TGCAGTGCTATACGACAGGGGGCCGACACCGGGGAGCTGTTTTTT	CSAIRQGADTGELFF
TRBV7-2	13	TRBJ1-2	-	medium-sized	TGTGCCAGCAGCGGCGGGGGGTACTATGGCTACACCTTC	CASSGGGYYGYTF
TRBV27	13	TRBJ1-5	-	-	TGTGCCAGCAGTTCCTCTCTCAATCAGCCCCAGCATTTT	CASSSSLNQPQHF
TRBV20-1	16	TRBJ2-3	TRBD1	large	TGCAGTGCTACACACCGAGGGGGCGCTAGGACAGATACGCAGTATTTT	CSATHRGGARTDTQYF
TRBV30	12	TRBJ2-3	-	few	TGTGCCTGGAGTCCACCTAGCTCCACGCAGTATTTT	CAWSPPSSTQYF
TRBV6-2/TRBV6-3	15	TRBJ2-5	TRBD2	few	TGTGCCAGCAGCGACACTAGCGGGGGGCCGGAGACCCAGTACTTC	CASSDTSGGPETQYF
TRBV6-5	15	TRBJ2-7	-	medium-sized	TGTGCCAGCAGTTACTCGGCCCTAGGGTCCTACGAGCAGTACTTC	CASSYSALGSYEQYF
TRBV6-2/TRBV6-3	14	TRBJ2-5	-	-	TGTGCCAGTCAACGGTCTCGACCCCAAGAGACCCAGTACTTC	CASQRSRPQETQYF
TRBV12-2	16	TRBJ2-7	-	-	TGTGCAAGTCGCTTAGCGGAGGTAAGAAGCTCCTACGAGCAGTACTTC	CASRLAEVRSSYEQYF
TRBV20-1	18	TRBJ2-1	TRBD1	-	TGCAGTGCCGATAAAGCAGCCGGGACAGGGGGTTCAGAGGGGGAGCAGTTCTTC	CSADKAAGTGGSEGEQFF
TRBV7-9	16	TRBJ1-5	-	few	TGTGCCAGCAGCCAACAGGGTATGGCAAGGAATCAGCCCCAGCATTTT	CASSQQGMARNQPQHF
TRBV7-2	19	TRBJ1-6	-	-	TGTGCCAGCAGCATCCAGCAGGGGATCGGGACCTCCTATAATTCACCCCTCCACTTT	CASSIQQGIGTSYNSPLHF
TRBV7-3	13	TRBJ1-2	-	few	TGTGCCAGCAGCTTAAAACGGGGGCATGGCTACACCTTC	CASSLKRGHGYTF
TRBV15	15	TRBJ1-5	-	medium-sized	TGTGCCACCAGCAGAGATTCAGGGTTCGGGCAGCCCCAGCATTTT	CATSRDSGFGQPQHF
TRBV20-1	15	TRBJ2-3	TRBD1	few	TGCAGTGCTCTTCCGGGACAGGGTTTCACAGATACGCAGTATTTT	CSALPGQGFTDTQYF
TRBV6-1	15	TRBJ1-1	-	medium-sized	TGTGCCAGCAGGGTGGGAGGGGGGGGAAACACTGAAGCTTTCTTT	CASRVGGGGNTEAFF
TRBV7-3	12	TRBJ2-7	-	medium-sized	TGTGCCAGCAGCTCCGCCAGCTACGAGCAGTACTTC	CASSSASYEQYF
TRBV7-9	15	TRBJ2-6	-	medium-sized	TGTGCCAGCAGAGGAGGGGGAACTGGGGCCAACGTCCTGACTTTC	CASRGGGTGANVLTF
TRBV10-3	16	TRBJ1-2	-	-	TGTGCCATCAGTGGGATCCAGGGTAAGGAATCAGAAGGCTACACCTTC	CAISGIQGKESEGYTF
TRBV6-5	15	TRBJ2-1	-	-	TGTGCCAGCAGTTACGGGCAGGCCCCCTACAATGAGCAGTTCTTC	CASSYGQAPYNEQFF
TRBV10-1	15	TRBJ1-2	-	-	TGCGCCAGCAGTGAGGACAGCAGGTCTACATATGGCTACACCTTC	CASSEDSRSTYGYTF
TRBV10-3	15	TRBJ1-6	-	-	TGTGCCATCAGTGAGTCGACGGGGTATAATTCACTCCTCCACTTT	CAISESTGYNSLLHF
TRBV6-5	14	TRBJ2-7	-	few	TGTGCCAGCAGTTACTCCCGGGGGGCCCGGGAGCAGTACTTC	CASSYSRGAREQYF
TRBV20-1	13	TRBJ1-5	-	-	TGCAGTGCTAGAATAGGGGGCAATCAGCCCCAGCATTTT	CSARIGGNQPQHF
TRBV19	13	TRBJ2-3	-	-	TGTGCCAGTAGCCCGGAGCTCACAGATACGCAGTATTTT	CASSPELTDTQYF
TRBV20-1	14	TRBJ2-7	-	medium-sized	TGCAGTGCTAGAGGGGCAGGGAATCCCTACGAGCAGTACTTC	CSARGAGNPYEQYF
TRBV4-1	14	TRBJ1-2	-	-	TGCGCCAGCAGCCAAGAACGACAGCCATATGGCTACACCTTC	CASSQERQPYGYTF